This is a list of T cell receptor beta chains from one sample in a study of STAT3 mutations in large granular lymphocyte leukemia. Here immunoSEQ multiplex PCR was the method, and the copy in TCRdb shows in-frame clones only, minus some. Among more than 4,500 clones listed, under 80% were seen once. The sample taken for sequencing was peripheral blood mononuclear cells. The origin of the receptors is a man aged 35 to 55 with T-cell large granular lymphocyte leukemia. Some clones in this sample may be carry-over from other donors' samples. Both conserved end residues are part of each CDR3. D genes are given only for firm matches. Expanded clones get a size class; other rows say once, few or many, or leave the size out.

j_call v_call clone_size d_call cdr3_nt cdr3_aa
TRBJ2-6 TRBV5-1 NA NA TGCGCCAGCAGCTTGGCAAACTCTGGGGCCAACGTCCTGACTTTC CASSLANSGANVLTF
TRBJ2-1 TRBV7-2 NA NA TGTGCCAGCAGCTTAAGGGCTAGTCAATTTCAGGGGCTCTACAATGAGCAGTTCTTC CASSLRASQFQGLYNEQFF
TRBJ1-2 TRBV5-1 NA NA TGCGCCAGCAGCTTGGACAGCAGTCCCTATGGCTACACCTTC CASSLDSSPYGYTF
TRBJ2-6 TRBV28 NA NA TGTGCCAGCAGTTTACCCGGGGTTGGGGCCAACGTCCTGACTTTC CASSLPGVGANVLTF
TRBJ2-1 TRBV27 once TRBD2 TGTGCCAGCAGTTTTTGGACTAGCGGGAATGAGCAGTTCTTC CASSFWTSGNEQFF
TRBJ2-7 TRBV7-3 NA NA TGTGCCAGCAGCTTTAGTTACGAGCAGTACTTC CASSFSYEQYF
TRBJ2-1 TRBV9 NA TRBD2 TGTGCCAGCAGCGTGGAGGGAGGGCCTGATTTATATGAGCAGTTCTTC CASSVEGGPDLYEQFF
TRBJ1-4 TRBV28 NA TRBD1 TGTGCCAGCAGTCCCCCAGGGGGCGCAAGGGAAAAACTGTTTTTT CASSPPGGAREKLFF
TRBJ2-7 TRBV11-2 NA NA TGTGCCAGCAGCTTAACCCCCTACGAGCAGTACTTC CASSLTPYEQYF
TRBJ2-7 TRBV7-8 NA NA TGTGCCAGCAGCTTAGGCAGGGTCTCCTACGAGCAGTACTTC CASSLGRVSYEQYF
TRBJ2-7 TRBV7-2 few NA TGTGCCAGCAGCTTAAGTGCCTACGAGCAGTACTTC CASSLSAYEQYF
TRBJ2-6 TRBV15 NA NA TGTGCCACCACTTTTGGGGCCAACGTCCTGACTTTC CATTFGANVLTF
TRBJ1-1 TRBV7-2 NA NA TGTGCCAGCAGCGCCGGGACATCGATCACTGAAGCTTTCTTT CASSAGTSITEAFF
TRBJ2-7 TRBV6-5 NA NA TGTGCCAGCAGTTACCGCAGGGAATCATACAAGCAGTACTTC CASSYRRESYKQYF
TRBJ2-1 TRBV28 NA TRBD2 TGTGCCAGCAGTCCATCACTAGCGGGAGTGGGTAATGAGCAGTTCTTC CASSPSLAGVGNEQFF
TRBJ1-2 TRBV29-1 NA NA TGCAGCGTTGAAGGGGGCCCCGGTCTCTATGGCTACACCTTC CSVEGGPGLYGYTF
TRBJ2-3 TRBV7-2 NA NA TGTGCCAGCAGCCCTATCGGATCGGGGAATACGCAGTATTTT CASSPIGSGNTQYF
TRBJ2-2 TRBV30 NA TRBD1 TGTGCCTGGAGGGGGGACAGGGTGGACACCGGGGAGCTGTTTTTT CAWRGDRVDTGELFF
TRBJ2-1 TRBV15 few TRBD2 TGTGCCACCAGCGATAAATGGAGGACTAGCGGGACCGATGAGCAGTTCTTC CATSDKWRTSGTDEQFF
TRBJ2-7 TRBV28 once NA TGTGCCAGCAGCTACCCCCTGGGGACCCTCTCGGCCGCCTACGAGCAGTACTTC CASSYPLGTLSAAYEQYF
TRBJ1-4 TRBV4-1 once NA TGCGCCAGCAGCCAAGAGGTGGTCGGGGAAAAACTGTTTTTT CASSQEVVGEKLFF
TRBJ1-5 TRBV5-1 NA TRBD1 TGCGCCAGCAGCTTGGGGGGGGGAACAGGGGCCGAAGGCCAGCCCCAGCATTTT CASSLGGGTGAEGQPQHF
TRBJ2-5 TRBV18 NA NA TGTGCCAGCTCACAGGGGAACCGACAGTACTTC CASSQGNRQYF
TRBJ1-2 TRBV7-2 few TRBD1 TGTGCCAGCAGCCCGGGGACAGGCACTTTCTATGGCTACACCTTC CASSPGTGTFYGYTF
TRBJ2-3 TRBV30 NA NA TGTGCCTGGAGAGGCAACACAGATACGCAGTATTTT CAWRGNTDTQYF
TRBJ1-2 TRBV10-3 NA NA TGTGCCATCAGTGAGGGCCGGAACTATGGCTACACCTTC CAISEGRNYGYTF
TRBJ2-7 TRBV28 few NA TGTGCCAGCAGTTCCAACTCGGGACATTTGAGGGAGCAGTACTTC CASSSNSGHLREQYF
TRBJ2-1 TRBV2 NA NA TGTGCCAGCAGTTCCTCCGCTTACAATGAGCAGTTCTTC CASSSSAYNEQFF
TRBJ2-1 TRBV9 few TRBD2 TGTGCCAGCAGCGGACTAGCGGACAATGAGCAGTTCTTC CASSGLADNEQFF
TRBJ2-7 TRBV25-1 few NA TGTGCCAGCGGACGCGAAGAAGCTTCCTACGAGCAGTACTTC CASGREEASYEQYF
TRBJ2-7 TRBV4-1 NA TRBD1 TGCGCCAGCAGCCACCCGGGACAGGGAATGAGTGAGCAGTACTTC CASSHPGQGMSEQYF
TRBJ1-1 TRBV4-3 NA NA TGCGCCAGCAGCCAAGACAGGAACACTGAAGCTTTCTTT CASSQDRNTEAFF